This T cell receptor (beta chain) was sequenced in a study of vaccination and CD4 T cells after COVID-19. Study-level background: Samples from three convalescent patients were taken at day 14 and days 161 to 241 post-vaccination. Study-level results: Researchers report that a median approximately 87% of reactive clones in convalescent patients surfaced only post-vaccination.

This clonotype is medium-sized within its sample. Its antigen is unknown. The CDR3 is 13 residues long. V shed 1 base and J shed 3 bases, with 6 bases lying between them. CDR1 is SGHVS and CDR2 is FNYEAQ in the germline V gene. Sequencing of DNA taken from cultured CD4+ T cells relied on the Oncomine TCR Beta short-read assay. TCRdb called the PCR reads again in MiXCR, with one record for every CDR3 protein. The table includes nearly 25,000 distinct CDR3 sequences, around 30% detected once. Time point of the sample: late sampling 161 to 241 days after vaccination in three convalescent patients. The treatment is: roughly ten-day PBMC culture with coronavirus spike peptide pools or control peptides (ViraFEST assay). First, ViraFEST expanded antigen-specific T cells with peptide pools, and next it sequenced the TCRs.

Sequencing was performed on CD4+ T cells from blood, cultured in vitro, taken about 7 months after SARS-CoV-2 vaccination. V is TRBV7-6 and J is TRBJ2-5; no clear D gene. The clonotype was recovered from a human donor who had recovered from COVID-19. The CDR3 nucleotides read TGTGCCAGCAGCTTAGTGGCAGAAGAGACCCAGTACTTC. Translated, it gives CASSLVAEETQYF.